Here is one T cell receptor beta chain with its context. Combining a sample-barcoded 5' primer with a J-beta primer mix, a second PCR ran for roughly 7 to 12 cycles. MiXCR, run by TCRdb on the 5' RACE reads, gives a single entry per CDR3 protein. Of some 850,000 distinct CDR3 sequences listed, 20% to 30% were seen once; the top ten hold 3%. The data originate from a study of blood T cells in healthy people across ages. CDR1 LGHDT and CDR2 YNNKEL come from the germline V gene (reference sequence). The V end was cut by 0 bases, the J end by 5 bases, with 16 bases between. There are 16 residues in the CDR3. These records were also assigned to another study, of T cells of mothers and their children.

The gene calls are TRBV3-1 and TRBJ2-5; D possibly corresponds to TRBD1 (6 bases). Sequencing was performed on blood. The sequence was obtained from a boy younger than 18 in good health. The CDR3 DNA follows: TGTGCCAGCAGCCAAGATAGAGGACAGTTTTTTGAGACCCAGTACTTC. Protein sequence: CASSQDRGQFFETQYF.